The next 20 T cell receptor beta chains were all read from a single sample in a study of shared clonotypes between healthy human individuals. TCRdb's table, derived via immunoSEQ multiplex PCR, lists solely in-frame clones and lacks some. The repertoire holds about 110,000 clones, with 55% to 70% as singletons. Sequencing was carried out using memory CD8+ T cells sorted from blood. Stated subset: CD45RO+ cells pooled with CCR7-negative TemRA cells. Every receptor here comes from a woman aged 30 to 39 in good health.

V gene TRBV27 combines with J gene TRBJ1-1; D is undetermined. CDR1 and CDR2 (germline): MNHEY, SMNVEV (reference sequence). Trimming left V 5 bases short and J 5 bases short, with 18 bases between. The CDR3 runs to 15 residues. The CDR3 sequence: CASSPLSQMGTEAFF. The DNA of the CDR3 is TGTGCCAGCAGTCCCTTGAGCCAGATGGGGACTGAAGCTTTCTTT.

This chain uses TRBV11-2 with TRBJ2-7, with 11 bases that match TRBD2. The germline CDR1 and CDR2 sequences are SGHAT and FQNNGV. This CDR3 contains 17 residues. J was trimmed by 2 bases and V by 1 base; bases with no gene match: 7. The CDR3 DNA reads as TGTGCCAGCAGCTTAGCTAGCGGGAGGCTATACACCTACGAGCAGTACTTC. Translation: CASSLASGRLYTYEQYF.

This clone occurred once. The chain combines TRBV19 with TRBJ1-5, with D hard to call. The CDR3 contains 15 residues. The V end was cut by 3 bases, the J end by 6 bases, with 15 bases between. CDR1 and CDR2 (germline): LNHDA, SQIVND (reference sequence). The CDR3 region is CASSIRSAFPQPQHF. Written as DNA, the CDR3 is TGTGCCAGTAGTATTAGGTCAGCCTTCCCTCAGCCCCAGCATTTT.

CDR3 region: CASSQDHGANEQFF. DNA of the CDR3: TGCGCCAGCAGCCAAGATCACGGGGCCAATGAGCAGTTCTTC. The J gene is TRBJ2-1, the V gene TRBV4-1; D may be TRBD1 or TRBD2 (5 bases each). Germline CDR1 and CDR2: MGHRA and YSYEKL. The V end was cut by 0 bases, the J end by 6 bases, with 9 bases between. The CDR3 consists of 14 residues.

This chain links TRBV25-1 with TRBJ1-1; the match to TRBD1 covers 8 bases. The CDR3 totals 15 residues. V shed 3 bases, J shed 4 bases, and the junction held 7 bases outside the gene matches. In germline, CDR1 is MGHDK, CDR2 SYGVNS. In nucleotides, the CDR3 is TGTGCCAGCAGTGATCTGGACAGGGTTGGCACTGAAGCTTTCTTT. This translates into CASSDLDRVGTEAFF.

The chain recombines TRBV4-2 with TRBJ2-7; TRBD1 matches at 9 bases. J was trimmed by 1 base and V by 0 bases; bases with no gene match: 1. In germline, CDR1 is LGHNA, CDR2 YNFKEQ. The CDR3 is 15 amino acids. In DNA, the CDR3 is TGTGCCAGCAGCCAAGAGGACAGGGGATCCTACGAGCAGTACTTC. Its protein is CASSQEDRGSYEQYF.

The chain combines TRBV19 with TRBJ2-1; D not resolved. CDR1 and CDR2 (germline): LNHDA, SQIVND (reference sequence). This CDR3 comprises 13 residues. The germline V and J ends were trimmed by 5 bases and 4 bases, with 9 bases remaining between them. CDR3 region: CASSPAMYNEQFF. The CDR3 DNA reads as TGTGCCAGTAGTCCGGCAATGTACAATGAGCAGTTCTTC.

The table lists this clone with a few counts. The CDR3 loop reads CASTTRREDSYNEQFF. As DNA, the CDR3 is TGTGCCAGCACCACTCGACGGGAGGACTCCTACAATGAGCAGTTCTTC. This chain connects TRBV28 to TRBJ2-1; 7 bases map to TRBD2. The CDR3 extends over 16 amino acids. The V segment lost 7 bases and the J segment 0 bases; nucleotides outside the gene matches: 9. Germline V lookup: CDR1 MDHEN, CDR2 SYDVKM.

The chain employs TRBV6-5 and TRBJ1-2; D may be TRBD1 (5 bases). The V gene's germline CDR1 is MNHEY and CDR2 SVGAGI. This CDR3 is 13 amino acids long. The V end lost 5 bases, the J end lost 4 bases, and 11 bases lay between the germline ends. CDR3 in DNA: TGTGCCAGCAGTCTCGGAGGGGCCTATGGCTACACCTTC. Translated: CASSLGGAYGYTF.

This chain joins TRBV29-1 and TRBJ1-2; possibly TRBD1 for D (6 bases). The CDR3 has 12 amino acids. Trimming shortened V by 7 bases and J by 7 bases, and 16 bases separated the two germline ends. The germline V gene has CDR1 SQVTM and CDR2 ANQGSEA. For the CDR3, the DNA is TGCAGCGCCTCCGGGACAAAAATTGGCTACACCTTC. Translation gives CSASGTKIGYTF.

Of note for this clone: The same CDR3 can be traced to other DNA sequences in this sample. The rearrangement uses TRBV13 and TRBJ1-2; no firm D call. The V end was cut by 2 bases, the J end by 5 bases, with 9 bases between. This CDR3 region has 13 residues. Germline V gene sequence: CDR1 PRHDT, CDR2 FYEKMQ (reference sequence). The CDR3 DNA sequence: TGTGCCAGCAGCTTACGGGGATCGTATGGCTACACCTTC. Translated, it gives CASSLRGSYGYTF.

This clone was seen just once. The chain is built from TRBV13 and TRBJ2-7, with D unclear. Trimming left V 4 bases short and J 3 bases short, with 7 bases between. Germline V gives CDR1 PRHDT, CDR2 FYEKMQ (reference sequence). CDR3 length equals 12 residues. CDR3 in amino acids: CASSSAFYEQYF. The CDR3 region has the DNA TGTGCCAGCAGCTCAGCGTTCTACGAGCAGTACTTC.

This rearrangement joins TRBV6-4 to TRBJ1-1, with D possibly TRBD1 on 6 matching bases. V was shortened by 0 bases and J by 5 bases, with 13 bases between the two germline ends. Germline V gene sequence: CDR1 MRHNA, CDR2 SNTAGT. The CDR3 totals 15 residues. CDR3 protein: CASSDSEGGWTEAFF. CDR3 bases: TGTGCCAGCAGTGACTCAGAGGGGGGATGGACTGAAGCTTTCTTT.

The rearrangement links TRBV7-6 to TRBJ2-6, with unresolved D. The CDR3 spans 18 residues. V lost 5 bases and J lost 5, with 22 bases in between. Germline V gene data show CDR1 as SGHVS and CDR2 as FNYEAQ. The CDR3 nucleotides read TGTGCCAGCAGCCCGTATGAATCTCCACAAAGTCGGGCCAACGTCCTGACTTTC. Translated: CASSPYESPQSRANVLTF.

This CDR3 reads CASSSEIRPNEQYF. The DNA for the CDR3 is TGTGCCAGCAGTTCCGAAATCCGACCCAACGAGCAGTACTTC. This chain joins TRBV28 and TRBJ2-7; unclear D gene. Trimming cost V 4 bases and J 5 bases, with 15 bases left between them. CDR1 MDHEN and CDR2 SYDVKM come from the germline V gene. This CDR3 region has 14 residues.

The chain uses TRBV4-1 and TRBJ2-7; possibly TRBD1 or TRBD2 for D (5 bases each). V was clipped by 4 bases and J by 2 bases, with 21 bases between them. The germline gives CDR1 MGHRA, CDR2 YSYEKL. CDR3 length equals 17 residues. CDR3 in amino acids: CASSRPGPSNKTYEQYF. Here the CDR3 DNA reads TGCGCCAGCAGCCGACCGGGACCGAGTAACAAAACCTACGAGCAGTACTTC.

The sample holds a few counts of this clone. The chain combines TRBV7-2 with TRBJ1-5; D is perhaps TRBD1 (5 bases). There are 15 residues in the CDR3. V gave up 3 bases and J gave up 1 base, with 10 bases separating them. Germline CDR1 SGHTA, CDR2 FQGNSA. In DNA form, the CDR3 reads TGTGCCAGCAGCTTCGACAGCCTGAGCAATCAGCCCCAGCATTTT. Translation gives CASSFDSLSNQPQHF.

The chain uses TRBV5-1 and TRBJ2-5; TRBD1 matches 8 bases. The junction had 9 bases not matched to a gene; V was cut back by 4 bases and J by 4 bases. CDR3 length equals 15 residues. CDR1 SGHRS and CDR2 YFSETQ come from the germline V gene. The CDR3 is CASSPQGARRETQYF. The CDR3 DNA reads as TGCGCCAGCAGCCCTCAGGGGGCTCGGAGAGAGACCCAGTACTTC.

This clone has just a few counts. The J gene is TRBJ2-7, the V gene TRBV7-6; 11 positions agree with TRBD2. CDR1 is SGHVS, CDR2 FNYEAQ, per germline. J gave up 4 bases and V 5 bases, and 4 bases lay outside the gene matches. This CDR3 is built from 14 residues. CDR3 loop: CASSARTSGYEQYF. DNA for the CDR3: TGTGCCAGCAGCGCGCGGACTAGCGGGTACGAGCAGTACTTC.

The rearrangement uses TRBV13 and TRBJ2-1, with D possibly being TRBD2 (5 bases). Trimming removed 5 bases from V and 3 bases from J, with 8 bases in between. CDR1 is PRHDT and CDR2 is FYEKMQ in the germline V gene (reference sequence). The CDR3 has 13 residues. CDR3: CASSLRGYNEQFF. Written as DNA, the CDR3 is TGTGCCAGCAGCCTTCGGGGCTACAATGAGCAGTTCTTC.